A single sample gave rise to the 11 T cell receptor beta chains below, sequenced in a study of blood T cell repertoires in COVID-19. Produced via immunoSEQ multiplex PCR; TCRdb's table is partial and in-frame only. The sample records 150,000 to 200,000 clones, 80% to 85% being singletons. Sequencing was carried out using PBMCs or T cells enriched from blood (not recorded which). These receptors were taken from a man aged 40-55 years who had recovered from COVID-19.

This chain joins TRBV27 and TRBJ1-1; the D gene is possibly TRBD1 (6 bases). Trimming left V 2 bases short and J 1 base short, with 23 bases between. The germline V gene encodes CDR1 MNHEY and CDR2 SMNVEV (reference sequence). The CDR3 runs to 19 residues. Written as DNA, the CDR3 is TGTGCCAGCAGTTTAGGTTTAGGGGGTGCCAGGGGCTGGAACACTGAAGCTTTCTTT. Its protein product is CASSLGLGGARGWNTEAFF.

V and J are TRBV18 and TRBJ1-1, with D perhaps matching TRBD1 (6 bases). Trimming removed 1 base from V and 2 bases from J, with 8 bases in between. The CDR3 totals 14 residues. Germline V gene lookup returns CDR1 KGHSH and CDR2 LQKENI. Written as DNA, the CDR3 is TGTGCCAGCTCACCACGGGACACCAACACTGAAGCTTTCTTT. This codes for CASSPRDTNTEAFF. Full variable domain (missing parts from reference TRBV18 and TRBJ1-1): NAGVMQNPRHLVRRRGQEARLRCSPMKGHSHVYWYRQLPEEGLKFMVYLQKENIIDESGMPKERFSAEFPKEGPSILRIQQVVRGDSAAYFCASSPRDTNTEAFFGQGTRLTVV.

The chain links TRBV7-2 to TRBJ2-1; TRBD1 is a possible D gene (8 bases). The CDR3 loop spans 17 amino acids. Per germline, CDR1 SGHTA and CDR2 FQGNSA. V lost 4 bases and J 1 base, leaving 17 bases between the germline ends. The CDR3 region is CASSSRTGGGSYNEQFF. The CDR3 coding sequence is TGTGCCAGCAGCTCCCGAACAGGGGGAGGGTCCTACAATGAGCAGTTCTTC.

Points on this clone: At one of its ends the junction is not consistent with the germline gene, which may arise from a read error. The V and J genes are TRBV29-1 and TRBJ2-3; unclear D gene. The germline V gene has CDR1 SQVTM and CDR2 ANQGSEA. The length of the CDR3 is 12 residues. This CDR3 is CSVENPTATQYF. CDR3 sequence (DNA): TGCAGCGTTGAGAACCCAACAGCTACGCAGTATTTT.

The V gene is TRBV30, the J gene TRBJ1-1; D may be TRBD1 (6 bases). Germline CDR1 GTSNPN, CDR2 SVGIG (reference sequence). The CDR3 sequence is 12 residues long. CDR3 sequence: CVGGRSNTEAFF. As DNA, the CDR3 is TGTGTCGGGGGGCGTTCTAACACTGAAGCTTTCTTT.

The V and J genes are TRBV3-1 (or the pseudogene TRBV3-2) and TRBJ2-3; 10 bases align to TRBD2. The germline V gene has CDR1 LGHDT and CDR2 YNNKEL (reference sequence). The CDR3 extends over 17 amino acids. V lost 1 base, J lost 4 bases, and 8 bases stayed unmatched. CDR3 loop: CASSQVYGAGGPDTQYF. CDR3 DNA sequence: TGTGCCAGCAGCCAAGTCTATGGAGCGGGGGGGCCAGATACGCAGTATTTT.

The chain links TRBV7-6 to TRBJ2-3, with TRBD2 matching 9 bases. The ends lost 4 bases at V and 2 bases at J; junction bases unmatched: 7. The CDR3 loop spans 16 amino acids. Germline lookup yields CDR1 SGHVS and CDR2 FNYEAQ. DNA of the CDR3: TGTGCCAGCAGCTCACGACTAGCGGCAGACACAGATACGCAGTATTTT. Encoded protein: CASSSRLAADTDTQYF. Using reference TRBV7-6 and TRBJ2-3 for the parts outside the CDR3, the full variable domain is GAGVSQSPRYKVTKRGQDVALRCDPISGHVSLYWYRQALGQGPEFLTYFNYEAQQDKSGLPNDRFSAERPEGSISTLTIQRTEQRDSAMYRCASSSRLAADTDTQYFGPGTRLTVL.

The rearrangement uses TRBV10-2 and TRBJ2-7; 9 bases agree with TRBD1. The CDR3 has 14 amino acids. Per the germline V gene, CDR1 is WSHSY and CDR2 is SAAADI. V trimming: 8 bases; J trimming: 5 bases; junction bases outside the gene matches: 10. CDR3 amino acids: CASAKRQGVNEQYF. CDR3 bases: TGCGCCAGCGCTAAACGACAGGGGGTAAACGAGCAGTACTTC.

The V and J genes are TRBV29-1 and TRBJ2-1; D unclear. V was trimmed by 3 bases and J by 7 bases, leaving 10 bases between them. Germline CDR1 and CDR2: SQVTM and ANQGSEA. The CDR3 consists of 12 residues. The CDR3 reads CSVEFSLNEQFF. The CDR3 nucleotides are TGCAGCGTTGAGTTTTCTCTAAATGAGCAGTTCTTC.

The V call is TRBV28, the J call TRBJ1-2; 7 nucleotides line up with TRBD1. This CDR3 has 13 residues. Germline V gives CDR1 MDHEN, CDR2 SYDVKM. Losses at the gene ends were 3 bases for V and 9 bases for J; bases not matched to a gene: 7. CDR3 coding DNA: TGTGCCAGCAGTTTTCCCGACAGGGATAGCTACACCTTC. Encoded protein: CASSFPDRDSYTF.

The J gene is TRBJ1-4, the V gene TRBV7-2; D possibly corresponds to TRBD1 (6 bases). This CDR3 spans 15 amino acids. V lost 4 bases to trimming and J lost 3 bases, with 12 bases between them. In germline, CDR1 is SGHTA, CDR2 FQGNSA. The CDR3 region has the DNA TGTGCCAGCAGCTCCACAGGGCCTCCTAATGAAAAACTGTTTTTT. Its translation: CASSSTGPPNEKLFF.